This TCR beta chain was sequenced in a study of T cell responses to AZD1222 COVID-19 vaccine. Study observations and caveats: Increased Spike-specific TCR breadth and depth were observed after two AZD1222 doses. Clonal diversity may have been underestimated in mostly white British donors.

Profiled with immunoSEQ multiplex PCR; TCRdb holds only in-frame clones, not every one. The sample records around 150,000 clones, about 93% being singletons. In regard to this clone: The antigen is undetermined.

The germline V and J ends were trimmed by 2 bases and 4 bases, with 14 bases remaining between them. Germline CDR1 LGHDT, CDR2 YNNKEL (reference sequence). This CDR3 region has 16 residues. This specimen consisted of peripheral blood, obtained 28 days after the second AZD1222 dose. The receptor was isolated from an adult who received the AZD1222 COVID-19 vaccine. The V gene is TRBV3-1 (or the pseudogene TRBV3-2), the J gene TRBJ1-4; possibly TRBD1 for D (6 bases). The CDR3 bases are TGTGCCAGCAGCCAATTTAGACAGGAGGGTAATGAAAAACTGTTTTTT. Its translation is CASSQFRQEGNEKLFF.